The entry below describes one TCR beta chain. TCRdb keeps only in-frame clones here, not all; method: immunoSEQ multiplex PCR. The sample shows some 1,900,000 clones, about 94% of them seen only once. This sample stems from a study of shared clonotypes between healthy human individuals. With 3 bases clipped from V and 6 bases from J, the junction kept 9 bases outside the gene matches. CDR3 length: 17 residues. Germline loops: CDR1 MGHDK, CDR2 SYGVNS. Naive CD8 cells lacked CD45RO and underwent positive selection for CCR7, leaving out terminally differentiated effector memory CD45RA+ cells. This TCR was recovered from a man aged 18-30 years in good health. The chain carries TRBV25-1 and TRBJ2-1, with TRBD2 matching 12 bases. Sequencing was performed on naive CD8+ T cells sorted from blood. The CDR3 loop reads CASSDAGLAGEGNEQFF. DNA for the CDR3: TGTGCCAGCAGTGACGCGGGACTAGCGGGTGAGGGCAATGAGCAGTTCTTC.